This is a list of T cell receptor beta chains from one sample in a study of cytomegalovirus exposure and HLA in healthy donors. TCRdb's copy holds only in-frame clones and misses some; the assay was immunoSEQ multiplex PCR. The sample consists of over 200,000 clones, around 88% of them appearing once. The sample was PBMCs. These receptor sequences come from a woman between 18 and 29 years old in good health and CMV-seronegative. The CDR3 runs from the conserved cysteine through the conserved F or W. A D gene is named only where the DNA matches it firmly. The size entry is marked missing in some rows and otherwise reads once, few, many or a size class.

clone size: -
V gene: TRBV4-3
J gene: TRBJ1-6
D gene: -
CDR3 DNA: TGCGCCAGCAGCCAAGACTTCCGTTATAATTCACCCCTCCACTTT
CDR3 protein: CASSQDFRYNSPLHF

clone size: -
V gene: TRBV5-1
J gene: TRBJ1-2
D gene: -
CDR3 DNA: TGCGCCAGCAGCCTGGACAGAAACTATGGCTACACCTTC
CDR3 protein: CASSLDRNYGYTF

clone size: -
V gene: TRBV7-2
J gene: TRBJ1-2
D gene: -
CDR3 DNA: TGTGCCAGCAGCTTAACAGGGCCCTATTCCACCGGCTACACCTTC
CDR3 protein: CASSLTGPYSTGYTF

clone size: -
V gene: TRBV6-5
J gene: TRBJ1-5
D gene: TRBD1
CDR3 DNA: TGTGCCAGCAGCTGGACAGGGAATCAGCCCCAGCATTTT
CDR3 protein: CASSWTGNQPQHF

clone size: -
V gene: TRBV9
J gene: TRBJ2-3
D gene: -
CDR3 DNA: TGTGCCAGCAGCGTAGGGACTACCGACACAGATACGCAGTATTTT
CDR3 protein: CASSVGTTDTDTQYF

clone size: -
V gene: TRBV7-9
J gene: TRBJ2-3
D gene: -
CDR3 DNA: TGTGCCAGCAGACAGGGTTACATGGATACGCAGTATTTT
CDR3 protein: CASRQGYMDTQYF

clone size: -
V gene: TRBV7-2
J gene: TRBJ1-1
D gene: -
CDR3 DNA: TGTGCCAGCAGCTTAGCTGTCGGGAGCCTTGAAGCTTTCTTT
CDR3 protein: CASSLAVGSLEAFF

clone size: -
V gene: TRBV7-6
J gene: TRBJ1-6
D gene: -
CDR3 DNA: TGTGCCAGCAGCTTACAGGGGTATAATTCACCCCTCCACTTT
CDR3 protein: CASSLQGYNSPLHF

clone size: -
V gene: TRBV5-4
J gene: TRBJ2-3
D gene: TRBD2
CDR3 DNA: TGTGCCAGCAGCTTTCCTTCCCTAGCGGGAGAATCGACGGATACGCAGTATTTT
CDR3 protein: CASSFPSLAGESTDTQYF

clone size: once
V gene: TRBV7-9
J gene: TRBJ2-7
D gene: TRBD1
CDR3 DNA: TGTGCCAGCAGCAGACCGGGACAGGGGGCAAACGAGCAGTACTTC
CDR3 protein: CASSRPGQGANEQYF

clone size: -
V gene: TRBV11-3
J gene: TRBJ2-1
D gene: TRBD2
CDR3 DNA: TGTGCCAGCAGCTTGGGGGCCCACCTTGGTAGCGGGAGGGCCCTCTCGTTCTTC
CDR3 protein: CASSLGAHLGSGRALSFF

clone size: -
V gene: TRBV11-2
J gene: TRBJ2-3
D gene: TRBD2
CDR3 DNA: TGTGCCAGCAGCCAACATAGCGGGCCGCCGCCAGATACGCAGTATTTT
CDR3 protein: CASSQHSGPPPDTQYF

clone size: -
V gene: TRBV7-3
J gene: TRBJ1-1
D gene: -
CDR3 DNA: TGTGCCAGCAGCTTCGAGGGTGCGACTGAAGCTTTCTTT
CDR3 protein: CASSFEGATEAFF

clone size: -
V gene: TRBV18
J gene: TRBJ2-4
D gene: TRBD2
CDR3 DNA: TGTGCCAGCTCACCGGGACTAGCGGAAAACATTCAGTACTTC
CDR3 protein: CASSPGLAENIQYF

clone size: -
V gene: TRBV4-3
J gene: TRBJ2-7
D gene: -
CDR3 DNA: TGCGCCAGCACACAGGGGTTGACTAGCTACGAGCAGTACTTC
CDR3 protein: CASTQGLTSYEQYF

clone size: -
V gene: TRBV7-2
J gene: TRBJ2-5
D gene: TRBD2
CDR3 DNA: TGTGCCAGCAGCTTAAACAGCGGGAGGGAAGAGACCCAGTACTTC
CDR3 protein: CASSLNSGREETQYF

clone size: once
V gene: TRBV7-3
J gene: TRBJ2-3
D gene: TRBD2
CDR3 DNA: TGTGCCAGCAGCCCTTCTGGTCTAGCGGGAGGAGGGCACGATACGCAGTATTTT
CDR3 protein: CASSPSGLAGGGHDTQYF

clone size: -
V gene: TRBV7-6
J gene: TRBJ1-1
D gene: -
CDR3 DNA: TGTGCCAGCAGCCGGGACCTGGGGGGGAGGGCTTTCTTT
CDR3 protein: CASSRDLGGRAFF

clone size: -
V gene: TRBV2
J gene: TRBJ1-2
D gene: TRBD1
CDR3 DNA: TGTGCCAGCAGGAAGACGGGGACAGGGGAAGGATATGGCTACACCTTC
CDR3 protein: CASRKTGTGEGYGYTF

clone size: -
V gene: TRBV9
J gene: TRBJ2-1
D gene: -
CDR3 DNA: TGTGCCAGCAGCGTAGTTGGGACAACCGGCCCCTATGAGCAGTTCTTC
CDR3 protein: CASSVVGTTGPYEQFF

clone size: -
V gene: TRBV5-1
J gene: TRBJ2-3
D gene: TRBD2
CDR3 DNA: TGCGCCAGCAGCAAGACTAGCGGGGGGGCCGGGGGCCCAGATACGCAGTATTTT
CDR3 protein: CASSKTSGGAGGPDTQYF

clone size: -
V gene: TRBV4-3
J gene: TRBJ2-1
D gene: TRBD2
CDR3 DNA: TGCGCCAGCAGCCCCTTGGGAGCGGGGGGGGGCAATGAGCAGTTCTTC
CDR3 protein: CASSPLGAGGGNEQFF

clone size: -
V gene: TRBV19
J gene: TRBJ1-2
D gene: -
CDR3 DNA: TGTGCCAGTAGTATAGTTTCGGCTAACTATGGCTACACCTTC
CDR3 protein: CASSIVSANYGYTF

clone size: -
V gene: TRBV11-3
J gene: TRBJ2-3
D gene: TRBD1
CDR3 DNA: TGTGCCAGCAGTTCCCAAAGGGGGCGCGGGGATACGCAGTATTTT
CDR3 protein: CASSSQRGRGDTQYF

clone size: -
V gene: TRBV7-7
J gene: TRBJ2-2
D gene: TRBD2
CDR3 DNA: TGTGCCAGCAGCCGGATGGTGCGGGGGGGCCGGTCCGGGGAGCTGTTTTTT
CDR3 protein: CASSRMVRGGRSGELFF

clone size: -
V gene: TRBV9
J gene: TRBJ1-2
D gene: -
CDR3 DNA: TGTGCCAGCAGCGTAGGTGAGGGCTCTAACTATGGCTACACCTTC
CDR3 protein: CASSVGEGSNYGYTF

clone size: -
V gene: TRBV10-3
J gene: TRBJ2-2
D gene: TRBD2
CDR3 DNA: TGTGCCATCAGTAACTTAGCGGGTACGAACACCGGGGAGCTGTTTTTT
CDR3 protein: CAISNLAGTNTGELFF

clone size: -
V gene: TRBV2
J gene: TRBJ2-1
D gene: TRBD2
CDR3 DNA: TGTGCCAGCAGACCGGGACTAGCGGGCGATGAGCAGTTCTTC
CDR3 protein: CASRPGLAGDEQFF

clone size: -
V gene: TRBV29-1
J gene: TRBJ2-1
D gene: TRBD2
CDR3 DNA: TGCAGCGTTGAAGGGGGACTAGCGGGTCCCTTAAATGAGCAGTTCTTC
CDR3 protein: CSVEGGLAGPLNEQFF

clone size: once
V gene: TRBV18
J gene: TRBJ2-5
D gene: -
CDR3 DNA: TGTGCCAGCTCACCTCGGACGGGAGCGGAGACCCAGTACTTC
CDR3 protein: CASSPRTGAETQYF

clone size: -
V gene: TRBV18
J gene: TRBJ1-1
D gene: -
CDR3 DNA: TGTGCCAGCTCACCTTTGGGGGCGAGGGCTGAAGCTTTCTTT
CDR3 protein: CASSPLGARAEAFF

clone size: -
V gene: TRBV20-1
J gene: TRBJ2-3
D gene: -
CDR3 DNA: TGCAGTCCGTGGAGAGATACGCAGTATTTT
CDR3 protein: CSPWRDTQYF

clone size: -
V gene: TRBV29-1
J gene: TRBJ1-5
D gene: TRBD1
CDR3 DNA: TGCAGCGTCCAAGGACAGGCTAATCAGCCCCAGCATTTT
CDR3 protein: CSVQGQANQPQHF

clone size: -
V gene: TRBV2
J gene: TRBJ1-5
D gene: TRBD1
CDR3 DNA: TGTGCCAGCAAATGGATGACAGGGCACCAGCCCCAGCATTTT
CDR3 protein: CASKWMTGHQPQHF

clone size: -
V gene: TRBV11-3
J gene: TRBJ1-2
D gene: -
CDR3 DNA: TGTGCCAGCAGCTTAGCTGGGGGCACCTATGGCTACACCTTC
CDR3 protein: CASSLAGGTYGYTF

clone size: once
V gene: TRBV18
J gene: TRBJ2-2
D gene: -
CDR3 DNA: TGTGCCAGCTCCAGGCAGGGGACCGCACAAAACACCGGGGAGCTGTTTTTT
CDR3 protein: CASSRQGTAQNTGELFF

clone size: -
V gene: TRBV4-2
J gene: TRBJ2-7
D gene: -
CDR3 DNA: TGTGCCAGCAGCCCGAGCCCGGGTAGCTCCTACGAGCAGTACTTC
CDR3 protein: CASSPSPGSSYEQYF

clone size: -
V gene: TRBV15
J gene: TRBJ1-4
D gene: TRBD1
CDR3 DNA: TGTGCCACCAGCCAGGTGTATTTTGGGACAGGGGAGGAAAAACTGTTTTTT
CDR3 protein: CATSQVYFGTGEEKLFF

clone size: -
V gene: TRBV6-5
J gene: TRBJ1-6
D gene: -
CDR3 DNA: TGTGCCAGCAGTTACGAGGGCGGTAATTCACCCCTCCACTTT
CDR3 protein: CASSYEGGNSPLHF

clone size: -
V gene: TRBV27
J gene: TRBJ1-1
D gene: -
CDR3 DNA: TGTGCCAGCAGTTTCGGGTCTGAAGCTTTCTTT
CDR3 protein: CASSFGSEAFF

clone size: -
V gene: TRBV7-9
J gene: TRBJ2-5
D gene: TRBD2
CDR3 DNA: TGTGCCAGCAGCCCACCTCCCGGGAGGGGGTTAGGAGAGACCCAGTACTTC
CDR3 protein: CASSPPPGRGLGETQYF